A single sample is the source of the 25 T cell receptor beta chains below, sequenced in a study of T cells after yellow fever vaccination (dated 2019 in TCRdb). The sample's treatment or condition label, decoded: live attenuated yellow fever vaccine strain. The library was prepared using 5' RACE. Sequencing relied on an Illumina NovaSeq 6000. TCRdb applied fastp at Q25 and MiXCR to the public reads, then kept only in-frame beta chains. Rows are combined by CDR3 protein, so each entry shows the most common genes and DNA. This sample has a few hundred thousand distinct CDR3 sequences in its table, and around 4% of those were observed once. The top ten clonotypes cover about a quarter of the sample. The specimen comprised PBMCs, sampled on the day of the yellow fever booster vaccination. Every receptor here comes from a man younger than 30 who received the YFV17D yellow fever vaccine.

This clonotype was observed many times. V and J are TRBV12-3 or TRBV12-4 and TRBJ2-5; 8 bases fit TRBD2. The CDR3 has 16 residues. V shed 1 base and J 2 bases; nucleotides not matched to a gene: 6. CDR3 in amino acids: CASSLGAGVGQETQYF. CDR3 in DNA: TGTGCCAGCAGTTTAGGAGCGGGAGTGGGTCAAGAGACCCAGTACTTC.

This chain uses TRBV7-3 with TRBJ1-1; TRBD1 aligns across 7 bases. Trimming cost V 5 bases and J 10 bases; bases outside gene matches: 10. CDR1 and CDR2 (germline): SGHTA, FQGTGA. The CDR3 is 13 amino acids. The CDR3 is CASSPDRAAAAFF. The CDR3 DNA follows: TGTGCCAGCAGCCCCGACAGGGCTGCGGCAGCTTTCTTT.

In its sample, this clonotype was seen many times. This chain connects TRBV10-1 to TRBJ2-3; no clear D gene. V lost 0 bases and J 2 bases, leaving 9 bases between the germline ends. This CDR3 region has 15 residues. Germline CDR1 WNHNN, CDR2 SYGVQD (reference sequence). The CDR3, as DNA: TGCGCCAGCAGTGAGTCAACTACCCTCACAGATACGCAGTATTTT. Its protein product is CASSESTTLTDTQYF.

This clonotype turned up a few times. The CDR3 loop reads CATSAAGGAFF. The DNA of the CDR3 is TGTGCCACCAGTGCGGCCGGGGGGGCTTTCTTT. This chain connects TRBV24-1 to TRBJ1-1, with D possibly matching TRBD1 (5 bases). The germline gives CDR1 KGHDR, CDR2 SFDVKD. V shed 5 bases and J shed 11 bases, with 11 bases lying between them. CDR3 length: 11 amino acids.

In this sample, this clonotype turned up a few times. V gene TRBV5-1 combines with J gene TRBJ1-1, with unresolved D. Trimming stripped 4 bases from V and 0 bases from J, with 16 bases between. CDR1 and CDR2 from the germline V gene are SGHRS and YFSETQ. CDR3 length: 16 residues. The CDR3 nucleotides read TGCGCCAGCAGCCCTAGAGCGGGCAGGTTGAACACTGAAGCTTTCTTT. It encodes CASSPRAGRLNTEAFF.

This clonotype appeared many times. The chain uses TRBV5-1 and TRBJ2-7; perhaps TRBD1 as D (5 bases). Germline values: CDR1 SGHRS, CDR2 YFSETQ. Trimming shortened V by 4 bases and J by 6 bases, and 20 bases separated the two germline ends. The CDR3 has 15 amino acids. CDR3 in DNA: TGCGCCAGCAGCATATCAGGGTTCAGGGAAGGCGAGCAGTACTTC. Amino acids: CASSISGFREGEQYF.

The sample holds many counts of this clonotype. The chain carries TRBV5-1 and TRBJ2-1; possible D gene TRBD2, 6 bases. The germline CDR1 and CDR2 sequences are SGHRS and YFSETQ. Trimming removed 2 bases at V and 10 bases at J, with 16 bases between. This CDR3 has 14 amino acids. CDR3 region: CASSLAQTSGEQFF. CDR3 sequence (DNA): TGCGCCAGCAGCTTAGCCCAGACTAGTGGAGAGCAGTTCTTC.

This clonotype was observed at least ten times. The chain uses TRBV5-1 and TRBJ2-7, with D possibly TRBD2 on 6 matching bases. This CDR3 has 13 residues. V lost 4 bases and J 3 bases, leaving 11 bases between the germline ends. Germline V gene sequence: CDR1 SGHRS, CDR2 YFSETQ. The CDR3, as DNA: TGCGCCAGCAGCACTCAGGGAGGCTACGAGCAGTACTTC. Translating gives CASSTQGGYEQYF.

The chain employs TRBV11-2 and TRBJ1-5, with TRBD1 matching 7 bases. The V segment lost 3 bases and the J segment 7 bases; nucleotides outside the gene matches: 3. This CDR3 region has 13 residues. Looked up from germline, CDR1 is SGHAT and CDR2 is FQNNGV. The CDR3 spells CASSFTGVQPQHF. The CDR3, as DNA: TGTGCCAGCAGCTTTACAGGGGTACAGCCCCAGCATTTT. The variable domain in full, with the rest retrieved from reference TRBV11-2 and TRBJ1-5, is EAGVAQSPRYKIIEKRQSVAFWCNPISGHATLYWYQQILGQGPKLLIQFQNNGVVDDSQLPKDRFSAERLKGVDSTLKIQPAKLEDSAVYLCASSFTGVQPQHFGDGTRLSIL.

The CDR3 nucleotides are TGTGCCAGCGGGGACTACACAGATACGCAGTATTTT. Protein sequence: CASGDYTDTQYF. The chain couples TRBV7-2 to TRBJ2-3, with 7 bases aligning to TRBD2. The CDR3 is 12 residues long. CDR1 is SGHTA, CDR2 FQGNSA, per germline. Trimming removed 8 bases from V and 2 bases from J; junction bases left unmatched: 1.

This clonotype was counted many times. The rearrangement links TRBV5-1 to TRBJ2-4; 10 bases fit TRBD1. The germline V gene encodes CDR1 SGHRS and CDR2 YFSETQ. Trimming removed 0 bases from V and 9 bases from J; junction bases left unmatched: 3. The CDR3 length is 14 residues. The CDR3 DNA is TGCGCCAGCAGCTTGGGGGACAGGGGAGCCATTCAGTACTTC. This encodes CASSLGDRGAIQYF.

The V and J genes are TRBV29-1 and TRBJ2-7, with 13 bases identical to TRBD2. CDR1 SQVTM and CDR2 ANQGSEA come from the germline V gene. This CDR3 has 14 amino acids. V lost 6 bases to trimming and J lost 3 bases; unmatched junction nucleotides: 5. CDR3: CSVARTSGGYEQYF. CDR3 DNA sequence: TGCAGCGTGGCTAGGACTAGCGGGGGCTACGAGCAGTACTTC.

This clonotype has a count of ten or more. The chain combines TRBV6-2 or TRBV6-3 with TRBJ2-2; a possible D gene is TRBD1 (6 bases). Germline loops: CDR1 MNHEY, CDR2 SVGEGT. V was cut by 4 bases and J by 3 bases, with 21 bases left in between. The CDR3 contains 18 residues. The CDR3 protein is CASSLETGDILDTGELFF. The CDR3 DNA is TGTGCCAGCAGTTTGGAAACCGGGGACATCTTAGACACCGGGGAGCTGTTTTTT.

The chain links TRBV19 to TRBJ1-6; 7 bases are shared with TRBD1. Germline V gene data show CDR1 as LNHDA and CDR2 as SQIVND (reference sequence). CDR3 length equals 15 residues. Trimming took 7 bases from V and 4 from J; bases not matched to a gene: 7. CDR3 DNA: TGTGCCAGTATGGGGACAGAGCCTTATAATTCACCCCTCCACTTT. This translates into CASMGTEPYNSPLHF.

This clonotype was found a few times. The chain couples TRBV4-2 to TRBJ2-5; no clear D gene. The CDR3 has 13 amino acids. Germline loops: CDR1 LGHNA, CDR2 YNFKEQ. Trimming took off 0 bases at V and 6 bases at J, with 8 bases between the two ends. The CDR3 reads CASSQDVGKTQYF. The CDR3 DNA sequence: TGTGCCAGCAGCCAAGATGTGGGAAAGACCCAGTACTTC.

This clonotype was seen many times. The V gene is TRBV20-1, the J gene TRBJ1-2, with D tentatively TRBD1 (5 bases). V was trimmed by 1 base and J by 5 bases, leaving 11 bases between them. Germline CDR1 reads DFQATT; CDR2 reads SNEGSKA (reference sequence). The CDR3 totals 13 residues. CDR3 residues: CSARVGERYGYTF. CDR3 bases: TGCAGTGCTAGAGTAGGGGAGAGGTATGGCTACACCTTC.

J is TRBJ1-6 and V is TRBV20-1, with D possibly being TRBD1 (5 bases). Germline V gene sequence: CDR1 DFQATT, CDR2 SNEGSKA (reference sequence). The CDR3 has 14 residues. The germline V and J ends were trimmed by 3 bases and 8 bases, with 14 bases remaining between them. This chain's CDR3 is CSASQRGGYSPLHF. The CDR3 nucleotides read TGCAGTGCTAGTCAAAGGGGAGGCTATTCACCCCTCCACTTT.

The table lists this clonotype with many counts. The chain combines TRBV5-4 with TRBJ2-2; D call uncertain. This CDR3 comprises 12 residues. CDR1 and CDR2 from the germline V gene are SGHNT and YYREEE (reference sequence). V was shortened by 4 bases and J by 7 bases, with 8 bases between the two germline ends. The CDR3 is CASSPRNGELFF. In nucleotides, the CDR3 is TGTGCCAGCAGCCCGAGGAACGGGGAGCTGTTTTTT.

This clonotype has at least ten counts. This chain joins TRBV6-2 or TRBV6-3 and TRBJ1-4; no clear D gene. Trimming took off 2 bases at V and 8 bases at J, with 12 bases between the two ends. This CDR3 has 14 residues. CDR1 and CDR2 (germline): MNHEY, SVGEGT. Here the CDR3 reads CASSYRVPSEKLFF. CDR3 in DNA: TGTGCCAGCAGTTACCGGGTCCCGAGCGAAAAACTGTTTTTT.

This clonotype was counted many times. The genes are TRBV6-5 and TRBJ1-6, with D unresolved. Germline V gives CDR1 MNHEY, CDR2 SVGAGI. The CDR3 runs 11 residues. The ends were cut back, 6 bases at V and 7 bases at J, with 4 bases in the middle. CDR3 in DNA: TGTGCCAGCAGGGGAAATTCACCCCTCCACTTT. Translating gives CASRGNSPLHF.

This clonotype was counted many times. The J gene is TRBJ2-2, the V gene TRBV5-1, with 7 bases lining up with TRBD1. The CDR3 sequence is 20 residues long. The V gene's germline CDR1 is SGHRS and CDR2 YFSETQ. J was trimmed by 1 base and V by 5 bases; bases with no gene match: 20. DNA of the CDR3: TGCGCCAGCAGTGTCCCGCTGGGACAGACTGTGTTGGGGAACACCGGGGAGCTGTTTTTT. Protein product: CASSVPLGQTVLGNTGELFF.

CDR3 sequence (DNA): TGTGCCAGCAGGGCCCGGGGGTATGAGACCCAGTACTTC. As protein: CASRARGYETQYF. The V call is TRBV6-5, the J call TRBJ2-5, with D possibly TRBD2 on 6 matching bases. V lost 6 bases and J lost 5, with 13 bases in between. The CDR3 consists of 13 residues. Looked up from germline, CDR1 is MNHEY and CDR2 is SVGAGI.

This clonotype was seen a handful of times. The chain employs TRBV6-2 or TRBV6-3 and TRBJ1-1; no clear D. Germline CDR1 reads MNHEY; CDR2 reads SVGEGT. CDR3 length: 14 amino acids. Between the trimmed V and J ends, which lost 0 bases and 4 bases, there was a span of 9 bases. CDR3: CASSYSGGITEAFF. DNA for the CDR3: TGTGCCAGCAGTTACTCCGGCGGCATCACTGAAGCTTTCTTT.

The chain carries TRBV4-1 and TRBJ1-4; D gene ambiguous. Germline V gene data show CDR1 as MGHRA and CDR2 as YSYEKL. V shed 5 bases and J shed 4 bases, with 26 bases lying between them. The CDR3 is 19 amino acids. The CDR3 loop reads CASSERPISFPNVNEKLFF. The CDR3, as DNA: TGCGCCAGCAGCGAGAGACCAATATCATTCCCAAACGTTAATGAAAAACTGTTTTTT.

The chain links TRBV9 to TRBJ2-7; D could derive from TRBD1 or TRBD2 (6 bases each). Per the germline V gene, CDR1 is SGDLS and CDR2 is YYNGEE. Trimming removed 0 bases from V and 3 bases from J, with 10 bases in between. This CDR3 region has 14 residues. The CDR3 loop is CASSVEGGNYEQYF. CDR3 nucleotide sequence: TGTGCCAGCAGCGTAGAGGGGGGAAACTACGAGCAGTACTTC.